This T cell receptor beta chain was sequenced during a study of cytomegalovirus exposure and HLA in healthy donors. V shed 0 bases and J 3 bases; nucleotides not matched to a gene: 1. This CDR3 region has 15 residues. Germline lookup yields CDR1 SGHNT and CDR2 YENEEA. Points from the study as a whole: Reportedly, HLA-A and HLA-B alleles of most subjects were accurately predicted from TCR beta. Solely CMV serostatus was available to characterize immune exposure.

PCR involved 60 Vbeta and 13 Jbeta primers. In the source study's methods: A later analysis counted tens of millions of unique TCR beta chains, around 11 million shared. TCRdb keeps only in-frame clones here, not all; method: immunoSEQ multiplex PCR. D and trimming were read from the DNA, whereas the V and J calls and clone size are those reported in that table. The sample carries 150,000 to 200,000 clones, 60% to 80% recorded once. Concerning this clone: Its specificity is unknown.

The clonotype comes from a man aged 50 or older in good health and CMV-seropositive. The sequenced sample consisted of PBMCs. The chain has TRBV11-3 and TRBJ2-1; TRBD2 matches at 8 bases. DNA of the CDR3: TGTGCCAGCAGCTTAGATGGGACTAGCTACAATGAGCAGTTCTTC. Its protein is CASSLDGTSYNEQFF.